This is a list of T cell receptor beta chains from one sample in a study of identical twins. From the 5' RACE reads, TCRdb called clonotypes with MiXCR, one entry per CDR3 protein. The table has over 200,000 distinct CDR3 sequences, 5% to 7% seen once. The same specimen was also included in a second study, on T cells expressing NK-cell markers.

Sequences were obtained from CD8+ T cells sorted from blood. These receptors were obtained from a woman aged 18-29 years in good health. Both conserved end residues are part of each CDR3. D genes are given only for firm matches. Clone size is given for some rows only: seen once, a few or many times, or a class if the clone is expanded.

v_call: TRBV30
d_call: -
clone_size: few
j_call: TRBJ2-3
cdr3_aa: CAWSVGRGGSTDTQYF
cdr3_nt: TGTGCCTGGAGTGTTGGGAGAGGGGGGAGCACAGATACGCAGTATTTT

v_call: TRBV5-5
d_call: TRBD1
clone_size: -
j_call: TRBJ1-1
cdr3_aa: CASRMGQMNTEAFF
cdr3_nt: TGTGCCAGCAGAATGGGACAGATGAACACTGAAGCTTTCTTT

v_call: TRBV9
d_call: -
clone_size: -
j_call: TRBJ1-1
cdr3_aa: CASSVSGAYEAFF
cdr3_nt: TGTGCCAGCAGCGTCTCAGGGGCTTATGAAGCTTTCTTT

v_call: TRBV7-9
d_call: -
clone_size: many
j_call: TRBJ2-1
cdr3_aa: CASSLGGGQFF
cdr3_nt: TGTGCCAGCAGCTTGGGGGGAGGGCAGTTCTTC

v_call: TRBV29-1
d_call: TRBD2
clone_size: many
j_call: TRBJ2-1
cdr3_aa: CSVEDGTSGLFEQFF
cdr3_nt: TGCAGCGTTGAAGATGGGACTAGCGGACTGTTTGAGCAGTTCTTC

v_call: TRBV6-1
d_call: -
clone_size: few
j_call: TRBJ2-1
cdr3_aa: CASIKWGPPRVEQFF
cdr3_nt: TGTGCCAGCATCAAATGGGGACCCCCCCGGGTAGAGCAGTTCTTC

v_call: TRBV5-6
d_call: -
clone_size: many
j_call: TRBJ2-7
cdr3_aa: CASSWGAGEQYF
cdr3_nt: TGTGCCAGCAGTTGGGGTGCGGGCGAGCAGTACTTC

v_call: TRBV12-3/TRBV12-4
d_call: TRBD2
clone_size: many
j_call: TRBJ2-5
cdr3_aa: CASSFPGLAKETQYF
cdr3_nt: TGTGCCAGCAGTTTCCCGGGACTAGCGAAAGAGACCCAGTACTTC

v_call: TRBV7-9
d_call: TRBD1
clone_size: many
j_call: TRBJ2-7
cdr3_aa: CASSSRDRGAYEQYF
cdr3_nt: TGTGCCAGCAGCTCCCGGGACAGGGGGGCCTACGAGCAGTACTTC

v_call: TRBV7-3
d_call: -
clone_size: few
j_call: TRBJ2-3
cdr3_aa: CASSARPSTDTQYF
cdr3_nt: TGTGCCAGCAGCGCCCGGCCTTCCACAGATACGCAGTATTTT

v_call: TRBV7-6
d_call: TRBD1
clone_size: -
j_call: TRBJ2-7
cdr3_aa: CASSAGQVYEQYF
cdr3_nt: TGTGCCAGCAGCGCGGGACAGGTCTACGAGCAGTACTTC

v_call: TRBV5-1
d_call: -
clone_size: few
j_call: TRBJ2-1
cdr3_aa: CASSFMGAHPLGIIPEQFF
cdr3_nt: TGCGCCAGCAGCTTCATGGGGGCCCACCCTCTGGGGATAATTCCTGAGCAGTTCTTC

v_call: TRBV20-1
d_call: TRBD2
clone_size: many
j_call: TRBJ2-3
cdr3_aa: CSATPTSGPDTQYF
cdr3_nt: TGCAGTGCTACCCCAACTAGCGGCCCAGATACGCAGTATTTT

v_call: TRBV7-9
d_call: -
clone_size: -
j_call: TRBJ2-7
cdr3_aa: CASSHENMYEQYF
cdr3_nt: TGTGCCAGCAGCCACGAAAACATGTACGAGCAGTACTTC

v_call: TRBV12-3/TRBV12-4
d_call: -
clone_size: many
j_call: TRBJ2-3
cdr3_aa: CASSFGVGDTQYF
cdr3_nt: TGTGCCAGCAGTTTCGGTGTAGGAGATACGCAGTATTTT

v_call: TRBV5-1
d_call: -
clone_size: few
j_call: TRBJ1-2
cdr3_aa: CASSGGGVEGYTF
cdr3_nt: TGCGCCAGCAGTGGCGGGGGCGTAGAGGGCTACACCTTC

v_call: TRBV27
d_call: -
clone_size: -
j_call: TRBJ2-3
cdr3_aa: CASSQEGEWGDTQYF
cdr3_nt: TGTGCCAGCAGCCAAGAGGGAGAGTGGGGAGATACGCAGTATTTT

v_call: TRBV9
d_call: -
clone_size: few
j_call: TRBJ1-6
cdr3_aa: CASSVGGSPLHF
cdr3_nt: TGTGCCAGCAGCGTAGGGGGTTCACCCCTCCACTTT

v_call: TRBV3-1
d_call: -
clone_size: once
j_call: TRBJ2-5
cdr3_aa: CASSHPDTTGSETQYF
cdr3_nt: TGTGCCAGCAGCCACCCCGATACCACAGGATCAGAGACCCAGTACTTC

v_call: TRBV4-2
d_call: -
clone_size: medium-sized
j_call: TRBJ2-2
cdr3_aa: CASRQGTGELFF
cdr3_nt: TGTGCCAGCAGGCAGGGTACCGGGGAGCTGTTTTTT

v_call: TRBV5-5
d_call: -
clone_size: few
j_call: TRBJ1-1
cdr3_aa: CASSSQDPRYTEAFF
cdr3_nt: TGTGCCAGCAGCTCACAAGACCCGCGTTACACTGAAGCTTTCTTT

v_call: TRBV7-2
d_call: TRBD2
clone_size: many
j_call: TRBJ2-7
cdr3_aa: CASSLVAGGRHEQYF
cdr3_nt: TGTGCCAGCAGCTTAGTAGCGGGAGGGCGGCACGAGCAGTACTTC

v_call: TRBV12-5
d_call: -
clone_size: few
j_call: TRBJ2-1
cdr3_aa: CASGLFGVQFF
cdr3_nt: TGTGCTAGTGGTTTGTTCGGAGTTCAGTTCTTC

v_call: TRBV5-1
d_call: TRBD1
clone_size: many
j_call: TRBJ1-1
cdr3_aa: CASSPTGYTEAFF
cdr3_nt: TGCGCCAGCAGCCCGACAGGGTACACTGAAGCTTTCTTT

v_call: TRBV5-6
d_call: TRBD2
clone_size: -
j_call: TRBJ2-3
cdr3_aa: CASSPPSSGTSTDTQYF
cdr3_nt: TGTGCCAGCAGCCCACCCTCTAGCGGCACTTCCACAGATACGCAGTATTTT

v_call: TRBV13
d_call: -
clone_size: -
j_call: TRBJ2-4
cdr3_aa: CASSDSPDLAKNIQYF
cdr3_nt: TGTGCCAGCAGTGACAGCCCTGATTTGGCCAAAAACATTCAGTACTTC

v_call: TRBV9
d_call: -
clone_size: few
j_call: TRBJ1-1
cdr3_aa: CASSPRTAFF
cdr3_nt: TGTGCCAGCAGCCCCCGCACCGCTTTCTTT

v_call: TRBV27
d_call: -
clone_size: many
j_call: TRBJ2-5
cdr3_aa: CASKVLGFGTQYF
cdr3_nt: TGTGCCAGCAAAGTTTTGGGTTTCGGGACCCAGTACTTC

v_call: TRBV29-1
d_call: -
clone_size: many
j_call: TRBJ2-1
cdr3_aa: CSVGDGSYNEQFF
cdr3_nt: TGCAGCGTTGGAGACGGTTCCTACAATGAGCAGTTCTTC

v_call: TRBV25-1
d_call: TRBD2
clone_size: many
j_call: TRBJ2-7
cdr3_aa: CASSDSGTYEQYF
cdr3_nt: TGTGCCAGCAGTGACAGCGGGACTTACGAGCAGTACTTC

v_call: TRBV20-1
d_call: TRBD2
clone_size: few
j_call: TRBJ2-1
cdr3_aa: CSARDSHSGRSYNEQFF
cdr3_nt: TGCAGTGCTAGAGATAGCCATAGCGGGAGGTCCTACAATGAGCAGTTCTTC

v_call: TRBV27
d_call: -
clone_size: few
j_call: TRBJ1-1
cdr3_aa: CASSFTTGRAGNTEAFF
cdr3_nt: TGTGCCAGCAGTTTTACCACCGGAAGGGCGGGGAACACTGAAGCTTTCTTT

v_call: TRBV20-1
d_call: -
clone_size: -
j_call: TRBJ1-2
cdr3_aa: CSARYRAANYGYTF
cdr3_nt: TGCAGTGCGAGATACAGGGCAGCTAACTATGGCTACACCTTC

v_call: TRBV6-1
d_call: TRBD1
clone_size: -
j_call: TRBJ1-5
cdr3_aa: CASSQGAGQPQHF
cdr3_nt: TGTGCCAGCAGTCAGGGGGCAGGCCAGCCCCAGCATTTT

v_call: TRBV27
d_call: -
clone_size: few
j_call: TRBJ1-5
cdr3_aa: CASRSDLYSNQPQHF
cdr3_nt: TGTGCCAGCAGGTCAGACCTCTATAGCAATCAGCCCCAGCATTTT

v_call: TRBV28
d_call: -
clone_size: many
j_call: TRBJ2-5
cdr3_aa: CASSLRAREGQYF
cdr3_nt: TGTGCCAGCAGTTTAAGGGCCAGAGAGGGCCAGTACTTC

v_call: TRBV15
d_call: TRBD1
clone_size: -
j_call: TRBJ2-3
cdr3_aa: CATSSLTGSDTQYF
cdr3_nt: TGTGCCACCAGCAGCTTGACAGGGTCGGATACGCAGTATTTT

v_call: TRBV6-2/TRBV6-3
d_call: TRBD2
clone_size: few
j_call: TRBJ2-7
cdr3_aa: CASSTLAGAAEQYF
cdr3_nt: TGTGCCAGCAGTACCCTAGCGGGAGCTGCCGAGCAGTACTTC

v_call: TRBV4-1
d_call: TRBD1
clone_size: many
j_call: TRBJ2-2
cdr3_aa: CASSQEGYRGTANTGELFF
cdr3_nt: TGCGCCAGCAGCCAAGAAGGGTATAGGGGGACAGCGAACACCGGGGAGCTGTTTTTT

v_call: TRBV29-1
d_call: -
clone_size: few
j_call: TRBJ1-1
cdr3_aa: CSVVGTNTEAFF
cdr3_nt: TGCAGCGTTGTAGGTACGAACACTGAAGCTTTCTTT

v_call: TRBV18
d_call: -
clone_size: few
j_call: TRBJ2-2
cdr3_aa: CASSLTSATGELFF
cdr3_nt: TGTGCCAGCTCACTGACCAGTGCTACCGGGGAGCTGTTTTTT